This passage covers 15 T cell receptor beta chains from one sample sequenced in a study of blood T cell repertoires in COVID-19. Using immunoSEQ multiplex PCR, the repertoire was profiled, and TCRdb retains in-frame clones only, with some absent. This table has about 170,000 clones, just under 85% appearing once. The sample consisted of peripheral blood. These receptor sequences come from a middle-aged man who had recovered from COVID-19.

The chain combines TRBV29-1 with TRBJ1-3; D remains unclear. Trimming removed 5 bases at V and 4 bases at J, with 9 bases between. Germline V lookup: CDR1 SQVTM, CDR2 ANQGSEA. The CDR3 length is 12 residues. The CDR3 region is CSVRRTGNTIYF. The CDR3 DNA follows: TGCAGCGTTCGGAGAACGGGAAACACCATATATTTT.

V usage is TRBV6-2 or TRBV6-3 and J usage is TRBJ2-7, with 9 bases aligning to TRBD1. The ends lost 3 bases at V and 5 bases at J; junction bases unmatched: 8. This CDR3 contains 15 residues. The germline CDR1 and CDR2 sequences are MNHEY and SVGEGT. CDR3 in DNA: TGTGCCAGCAGTTATCGAGGACAGGGGAGCGACGAGCAGTACTTC. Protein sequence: CASSYRGQGSDEQYF.

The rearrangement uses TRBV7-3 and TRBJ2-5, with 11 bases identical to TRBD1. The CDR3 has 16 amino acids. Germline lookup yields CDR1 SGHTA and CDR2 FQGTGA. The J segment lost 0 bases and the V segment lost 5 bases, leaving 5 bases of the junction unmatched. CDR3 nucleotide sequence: TGTGCCAGCAGCGACGGGACAGGGGGAAACCAAGAGACCCAGTACTTC. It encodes CASSDGTGGNQETQYF. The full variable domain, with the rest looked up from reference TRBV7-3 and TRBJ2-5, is GAGVSQTPSNKVTEKGKYVELRCDPISGHTALYWYRQSLGQGPEFLIYFQGTGAADDSGLPNDRFFAVRPEGSVSTLKIQRTERGDSAVYLCASSDGTGGNQETQYFGPGTRLLVL.

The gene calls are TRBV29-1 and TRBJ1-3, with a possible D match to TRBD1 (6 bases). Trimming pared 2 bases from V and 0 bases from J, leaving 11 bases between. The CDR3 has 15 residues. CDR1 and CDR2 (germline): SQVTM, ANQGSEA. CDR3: CSVEWDNHSGNTIYF. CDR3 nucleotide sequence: TGCAGCGTTGAATGGGACAACCACTCTGGAAACACCATATATTTT.

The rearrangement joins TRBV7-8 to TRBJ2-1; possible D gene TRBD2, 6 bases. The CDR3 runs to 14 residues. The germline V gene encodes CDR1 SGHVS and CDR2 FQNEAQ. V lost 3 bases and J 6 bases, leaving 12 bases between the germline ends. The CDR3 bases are TGTGCCAGCAGCTTTGAGGAGGGAGTCAATGAGCAGTTCTTC. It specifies CASSFEEGVNEQFF.

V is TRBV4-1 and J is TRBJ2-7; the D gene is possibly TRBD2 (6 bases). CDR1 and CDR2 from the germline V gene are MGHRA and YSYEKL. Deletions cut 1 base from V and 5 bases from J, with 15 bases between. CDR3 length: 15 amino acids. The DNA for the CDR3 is TGCGCCAGCAGCCAAGGTAGCGGCGGGATGGACGAGCAGTACTTC. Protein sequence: CASSQGSGGMDEQYF.

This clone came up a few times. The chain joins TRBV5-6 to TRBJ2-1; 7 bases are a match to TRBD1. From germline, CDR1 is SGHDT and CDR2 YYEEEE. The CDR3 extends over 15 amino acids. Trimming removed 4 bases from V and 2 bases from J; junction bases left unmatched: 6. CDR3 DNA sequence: TGTGCCAGCAGCGGAAGACAGGGCCCCTACAATGAGCAGTTCTTC. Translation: CASSGRQGPYNEQFF.

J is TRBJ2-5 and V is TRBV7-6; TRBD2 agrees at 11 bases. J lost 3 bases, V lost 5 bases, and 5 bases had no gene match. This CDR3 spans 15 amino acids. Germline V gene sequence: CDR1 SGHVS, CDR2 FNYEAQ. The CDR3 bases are TGTGCCAGCAGCGTGATTAGCGGGGGGGAAGAGACCCAGTACTTC. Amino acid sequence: CASSVISGGEETQYF.

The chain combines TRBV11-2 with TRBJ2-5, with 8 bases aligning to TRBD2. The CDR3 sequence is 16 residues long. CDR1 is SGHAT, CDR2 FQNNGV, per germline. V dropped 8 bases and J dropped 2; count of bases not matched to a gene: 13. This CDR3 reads CASGWGGGGTQETQYF. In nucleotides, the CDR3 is TGTGCCAGCGGCTGGGGAGGCGGGGGGACGCAAGAGACCCAGTACTTC.

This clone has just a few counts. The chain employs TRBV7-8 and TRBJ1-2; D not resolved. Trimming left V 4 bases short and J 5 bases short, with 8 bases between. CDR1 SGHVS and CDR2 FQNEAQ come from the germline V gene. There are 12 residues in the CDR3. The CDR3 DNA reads TGTGCCAGCAGCTCGGACTTATATGGCTACACCTTC. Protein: CASSSDLYGYTF. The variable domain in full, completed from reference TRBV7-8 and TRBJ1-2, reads GAGVSQSPRYKVAKRGQDVALRCDPISGHVSLFWYQQALGQGPEFLTYFQNEAQLDKSGLPSDRFFAERPEGSVSTLKIQRTQQEDSAVYLCASSSDLYGYTFGSGTRLTVV.

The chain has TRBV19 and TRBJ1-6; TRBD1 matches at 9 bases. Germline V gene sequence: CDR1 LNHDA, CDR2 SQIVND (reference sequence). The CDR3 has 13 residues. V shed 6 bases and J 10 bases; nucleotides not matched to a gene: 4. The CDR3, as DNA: TGTGCCAGTAGAGGGACAGGGAACTCACCCCTCCACTTT. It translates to CASRGTGNSPLHF.

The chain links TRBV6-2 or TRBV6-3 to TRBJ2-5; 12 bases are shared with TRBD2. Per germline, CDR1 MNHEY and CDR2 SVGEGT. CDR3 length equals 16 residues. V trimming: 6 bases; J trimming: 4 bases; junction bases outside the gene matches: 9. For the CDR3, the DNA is TGTGCCAGCAGGCCTAAACTAGCGGGGGGTCCAGAGACCCAGTACTTC. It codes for CASRPKLAGGPETQYF.

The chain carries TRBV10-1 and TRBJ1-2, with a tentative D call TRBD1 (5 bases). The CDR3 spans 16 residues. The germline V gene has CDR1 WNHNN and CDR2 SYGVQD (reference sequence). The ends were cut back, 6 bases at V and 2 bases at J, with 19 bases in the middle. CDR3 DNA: TGCGCCAGCAGAGAAAGGGGATTTTTTGAAAACTATGGCTACACCTTC. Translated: CASRERGFFENYGYTF.

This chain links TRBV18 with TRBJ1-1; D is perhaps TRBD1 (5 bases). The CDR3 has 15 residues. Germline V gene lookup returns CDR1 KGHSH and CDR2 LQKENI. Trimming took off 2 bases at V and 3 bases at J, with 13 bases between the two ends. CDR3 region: CASSPETASYTEAFF. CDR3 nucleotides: TGTGCCAGCTCACCAGAGACAGCCTCATACACTGAAGCTTTCTTT.

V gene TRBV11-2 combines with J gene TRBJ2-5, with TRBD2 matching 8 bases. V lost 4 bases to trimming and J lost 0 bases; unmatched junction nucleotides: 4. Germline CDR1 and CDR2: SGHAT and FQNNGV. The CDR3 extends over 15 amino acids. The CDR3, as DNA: TGTGCCAGCAGCTCGCGCGGGGGGTACCAAGAGACCCAGTACTTC. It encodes CASSSRGGYQETQYF.